One sample yielded the 3 T cell receptor beta chains listed below, sequenced in a study of T cell repertoires in cytomegalovirus infection. Antigen specificity for these receptors is unknown. TCRdb processed the reads anew with MiXCR; each CDR3 protein has one entry. The sample holds more than 250,000 distinct CDR3 sequences, 25% seen once. The source was cultured PBMCs, collected from culture after CMV antigen stimulation. Source of these receptors: a human donor in good health (CMV status not recorded). Some clones in this sample may be carry-over from other donors' samples.

This clonotype has a handful of counts. This chain uses TRBV11-2 with TRBJ1-1; D possibly corresponds to TRBD1 (5 bases). Germline CDR1 SGHAT, CDR2 FQNNGV. The ends were cut back, 0 bases at V and 5 bases at J, with 10 bases in the middle. The CDR3 contains 14 residues. The CDR3 spells CASSLDGAETEAFF. In DNA form, the CDR3 reads TGTGCCAGCAGCTTAGATGGGGCGGAGACTGAAGCTTTCTTT. The complete variable domain, with remaining parts taken from reference TRBV11-2 and TRBJ1-1, reads EAGVAQSPRYKIIEKRQSVAFWCNPISGHATLYWYQQILGQGPKLLIQFQNNGVVDDSQLPKDRFSAERLKGVDSTLKIQPAKLEDSAVYLCASSLDGAETEAFFGQGTRLTVV.

The gene calls are TRBV2 and TRBJ1-1; 7 bases map to TRBD1. CDR1 is SNHLY, CDR2 FYNNEI, per germline. The J segment lost 1 base and the V segment lost 6 bases, leaving 5 bases of the junction unmatched. The CDR3 extends over 14 amino acids. CDR3: CASSENRGNTEAFF. The CDR3 DNA follows: TGTGCCAGCAGCGAAAACAGGGGGAACACTGAAGCTTTCTTT.

This clonotype occurred a few times. The V and J genes are TRBV6-2 or TRBV6-3 and TRBJ1-2, with 7 bases that match TRBD1. The CDR3 has 13 amino acids. V lost 2 bases and J lost 7; bases outside the gene matches: 4. The V gene's germline CDR1 is MNHEY and CDR2 SVGEGT. CDR3: CASSYLTGAGYTF. DNA of the CDR3: TGTGCCAGCAGTTACCTAACAGGGGCTGGCTACACCTTC.